This is a list of T cell receptor beta chains from one sample in a study of Ad26.COV2.S vaccination and SARS-CoV-2 variants. Profiling relied on immunoSEQ multiplex PCR, and the TCRdb table lists in-frame clones only, not all of them. The sample holds some 190,000 clones, about 83% seen once. Here the sequenced sample was peripheral blood, taken after recovery from COVID-19. The receptors originated from a human donor who had recovered from COVID-19. Each CDR3 is given with its conserved first and last residue. Each record gives: V gene, J gene, D gene, CDR3 DNA, CDR3 protein. The D gene is left open where the match is weak.

v_call: TRBV5-1
j_call: TRBJ2-3
d_call: NA
cdr3_nt: TGCGCCAGCAGAGACTTAACCACAGATACGCAGTATTTT
cdr3_aa: CASRDLTTDTQYF

v_call: TRBV3-1/TRBV3-2
j_call: TRBJ2-7
d_call: NA
cdr3_nt: TGTGCCAGCAGCCAAGGGAAGTCCTACGAGCAGTACTTC
cdr3_aa: CASSQGKSYEQYF

v_call: TRBV7-9
j_call: TRBJ2-2
d_call: NA
cdr3_nt: TGTGCCAGCAGCCCACTTTTACAGGGACTGAACACCGGGGAGCTGTTTTTT
cdr3_aa: CASSPLLQGLNTGELFF

v_call: TRBV3-1/TRBV3-2
j_call: TRBJ2-7
d_call: TRBD1
cdr3_nt: TGTGCCAGCACAATAGGATTCGGGACAGCCCTCGAGCAGTACTTC
cdr3_aa: CASTIGFGTALEQYF

v_call: TRBV5-6
j_call: TRBJ2-7
d_call: NA
cdr3_nt: TGTGCCAGCAGCATAGGACGGTCCTACGAGCAGTACTTC
cdr3_aa: CASSIGRSYEQYF

v_call: TRBV7-8
j_call: TRBJ2-7
d_call: NA
cdr3_nt: TGTGCCAGCAGCCTTAACTACGAGCAGTACTTC
cdr3_aa: CASSLNYEQYF

v_call: TRBV7-3
j_call: TRBJ1-6
d_call: TRBD1
cdr3_nt: TGTGCCAGCAGCGCTACAGGGGGTGGTTCACCCCTCCACTTT
cdr3_aa: CASSATGGGSPLHF

v_call: TRBV7-3
j_call: TRBJ2-1
d_call: NA
cdr3_nt: TGTGCCAGCAGCCCGGACCCGGGTAAAGGGCAGTTCTTC
cdr3_aa: CASSPDPGKGQFF

v_call: TRBV7-6
j_call: TRBJ1-2
d_call: NA
cdr3_nt: TGTGCGGCCGGGACTGCAGGTGGCTACACCTTC
cdr3_aa: CAAGTAGGYTF

v_call: TRBV6-4
j_call: TRBJ2-5
d_call: NA
cdr3_nt: TGTGCCAGCAGTGACTCGGGGGAGACCCAGTACTTC
cdr3_aa: CASSDSGETQYF

v_call: TRBV7-8
j_call: TRBJ1-4
d_call: NA
cdr3_nt: TGTGCCAGCAGCCCAACAGGGACGTTGTACGAAAAACTGTTTTTT
cdr3_aa: CASSPTGTLYEKLFF

v_call: TRBV2
j_call: TRBJ2-7
d_call: TRBD2
cdr3_nt: TGTGCCAGCAGGACTAGCGGGAGAGGTTGGGGCGAGCAGTACTTC
cdr3_aa: CASRTSGRGWGEQYF